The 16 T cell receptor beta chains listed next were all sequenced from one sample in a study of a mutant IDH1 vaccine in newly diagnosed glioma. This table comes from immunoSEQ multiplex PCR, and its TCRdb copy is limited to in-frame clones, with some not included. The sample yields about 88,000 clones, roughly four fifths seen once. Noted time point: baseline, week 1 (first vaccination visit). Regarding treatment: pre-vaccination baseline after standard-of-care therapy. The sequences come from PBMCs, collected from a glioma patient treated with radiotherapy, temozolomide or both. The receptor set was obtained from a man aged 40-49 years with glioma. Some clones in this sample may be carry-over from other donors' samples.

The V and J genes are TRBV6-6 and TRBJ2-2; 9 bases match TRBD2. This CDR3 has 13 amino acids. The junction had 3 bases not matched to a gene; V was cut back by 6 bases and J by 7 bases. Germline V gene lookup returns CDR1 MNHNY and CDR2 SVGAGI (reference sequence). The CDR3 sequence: CASRGTSIGELFF. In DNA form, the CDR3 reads TGTGCCAGCAGGGGGACTAGCATCGGGGAGCTGTTTTTT.

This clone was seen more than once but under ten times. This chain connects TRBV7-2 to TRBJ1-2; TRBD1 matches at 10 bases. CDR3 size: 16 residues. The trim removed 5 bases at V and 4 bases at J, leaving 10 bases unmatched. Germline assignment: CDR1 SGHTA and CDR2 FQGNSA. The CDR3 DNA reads TGTGCCAGCAGCCATCGGGACAGGGGTGTCACCTATGGCTACACCTTC. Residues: CASSHRDRGVTYGYTF.

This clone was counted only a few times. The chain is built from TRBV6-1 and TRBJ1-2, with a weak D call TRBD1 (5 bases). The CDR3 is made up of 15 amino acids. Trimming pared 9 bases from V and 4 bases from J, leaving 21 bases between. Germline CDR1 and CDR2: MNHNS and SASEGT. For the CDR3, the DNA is TGTGCCAGTCGACCCGCAGGGTTAATAGGCTATGGCTACACCTTC. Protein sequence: CASRPAGLIGYGYTF.

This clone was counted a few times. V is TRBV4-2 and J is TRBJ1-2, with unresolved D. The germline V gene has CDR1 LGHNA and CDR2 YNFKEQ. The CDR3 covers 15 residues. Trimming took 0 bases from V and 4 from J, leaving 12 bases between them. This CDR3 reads CASSQDKVGSYGYTF. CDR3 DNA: TGTGCCAGCAGCCAAGATAAGGTGGGAAGCTATGGCTACACCTTC.

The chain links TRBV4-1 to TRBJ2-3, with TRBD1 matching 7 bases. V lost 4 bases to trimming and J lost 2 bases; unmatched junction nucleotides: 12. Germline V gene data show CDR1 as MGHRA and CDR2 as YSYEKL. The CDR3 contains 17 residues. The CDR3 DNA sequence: TGCGCCAGCAGCCCACACCCGGGACAGCTTAACACAGATACGCAGTATTTT. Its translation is CASSPHPGQLNTDTQYF.

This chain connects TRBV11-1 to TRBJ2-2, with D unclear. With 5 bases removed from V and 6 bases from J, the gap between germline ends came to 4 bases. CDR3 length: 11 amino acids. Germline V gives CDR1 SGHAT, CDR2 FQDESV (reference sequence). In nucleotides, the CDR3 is TGTGCCAGCAGCCCATCCGGGGAGCTGTTTTTT. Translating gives CASSPSGELFF.

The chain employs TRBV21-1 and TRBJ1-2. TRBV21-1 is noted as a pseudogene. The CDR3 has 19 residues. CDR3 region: CASSKEDGQLRETYYGYTF. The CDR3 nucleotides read TGTGCCAGCAGCAAAGAAGACGGCCAGCTTAGGGAAACCTACTATGGCTACACCTTC.

The CDR3 sequence: CASSETGGAYGYTF. The CDR3 DNA is TGTGCCAGCAGTGAGACAGGGGGCGCCTATGGCTACACCTTC. The V gene is TRBV2, the J gene TRBJ1-2; TRBD1 matches 10 bases. J was trimmed by 4 bases and V by 3 bases; bases with no gene match: 2. This CDR3 has 14 residues. Germline V CDR1 and CDR2: SNHLY, FYNNEI. Drawing the rest from reference TRBV2 and TRBJ1-2, the complete variable domain is EPEVTQTPSHQVTQMGQEVILRCVPISNHLYFYWYRQILGQKVEFLVSFYNNEISEKSEIFDDQFSVERPDGSNFTLKIRSTKLEDSAMYFCASSETGGAYGYTFGSGTRLTVV.

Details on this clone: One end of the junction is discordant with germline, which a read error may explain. The CDR3 reads CASSISSGNTGELFF. In DNA form, the CDR3 reads TGTGCTAGCAGCATATCCAGCGGGAACACCGGGGAGCTGTTTTTT. This sequence joins TRBV7-7 and TRBJ2-2; TRBD2 might be the D (5 bases). CDR1 is SSHAT and CDR2 is FNYEAQ in the germline V gene (reference sequence). The CDR3 loop spans 15 amino acids.

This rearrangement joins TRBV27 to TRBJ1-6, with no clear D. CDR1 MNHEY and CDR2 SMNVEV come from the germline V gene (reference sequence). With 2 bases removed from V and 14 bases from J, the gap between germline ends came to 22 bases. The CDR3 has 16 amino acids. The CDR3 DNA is TGTGCCAGCAGTTTACGACCCCCTCCGCCGTTCGGGGCCCTCCACTTT. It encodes CASSLRPPPPFGALHF.

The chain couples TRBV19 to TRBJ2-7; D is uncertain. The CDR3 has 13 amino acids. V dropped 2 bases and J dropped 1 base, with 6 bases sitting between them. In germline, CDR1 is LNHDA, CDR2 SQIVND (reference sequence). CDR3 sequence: CASSIPQSYEQYF. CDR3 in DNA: TGTGCCAGTAGTATACCACAGTCCTACGAGCAGTACTTC.

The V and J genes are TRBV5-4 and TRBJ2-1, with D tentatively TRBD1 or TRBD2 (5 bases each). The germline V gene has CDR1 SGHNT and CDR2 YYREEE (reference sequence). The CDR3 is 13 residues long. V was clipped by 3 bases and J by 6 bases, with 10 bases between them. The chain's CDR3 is CASSWGSANEQFF. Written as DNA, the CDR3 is TGTGCCAGCAGCTGGGGGTCAGCCAATGAGCAGTTCTTC. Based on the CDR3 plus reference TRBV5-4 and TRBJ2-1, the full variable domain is ETGVTQSPTHLIKTRGQQVTLRCSSQSGHNTVSWYQQALGQGPQFIFQYYREEENGRGNFPPRFSGLQFPNYSSELNVNALELDDSALYLCASSWGSANEQFFGPGTRLTVL.

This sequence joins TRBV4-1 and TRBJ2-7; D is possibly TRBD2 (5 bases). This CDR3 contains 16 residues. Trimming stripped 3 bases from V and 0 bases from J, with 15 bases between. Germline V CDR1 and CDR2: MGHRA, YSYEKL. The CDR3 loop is CASSQGSGIVSYEQYF. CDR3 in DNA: TGCGCCAGCAGCCAGGGGAGTGGGATAGTCTCCTACGAGCAGTACTTC.

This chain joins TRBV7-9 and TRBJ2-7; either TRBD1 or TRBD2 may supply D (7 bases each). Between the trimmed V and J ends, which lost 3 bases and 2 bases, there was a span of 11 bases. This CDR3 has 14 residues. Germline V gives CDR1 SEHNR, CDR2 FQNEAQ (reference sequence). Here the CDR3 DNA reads TGTGCCAGCAGCTTGACAGGGAGGGCCTACGAGCAGTACTTC. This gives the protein CASSLTGRAYEQYF.

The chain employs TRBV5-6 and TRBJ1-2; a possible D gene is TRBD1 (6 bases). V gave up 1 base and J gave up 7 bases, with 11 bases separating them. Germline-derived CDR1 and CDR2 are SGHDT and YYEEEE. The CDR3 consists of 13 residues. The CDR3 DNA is TGTGCCAGCAGCTTGACAGGGAAAGGTGGCTACACCTTC. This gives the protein CASSLTGKGGYTF.

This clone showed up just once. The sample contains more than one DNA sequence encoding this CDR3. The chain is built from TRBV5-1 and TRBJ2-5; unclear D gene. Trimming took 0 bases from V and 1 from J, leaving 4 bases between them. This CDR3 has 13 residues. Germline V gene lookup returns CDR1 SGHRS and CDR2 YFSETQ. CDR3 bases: TGCGCCAGCAGCTTGGGCAGCCAAGAGACCCAGTACTTC. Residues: CASSLGSQETQYF. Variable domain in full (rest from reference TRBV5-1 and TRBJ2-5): KAGVTQTPRYLIKTRGQQVTLSCSPISGHRSVSWYQQTPGQGLQFLFEYFSETQRNKGNFPGRFSGRQFSNSRSEMNVSTLELGDSALYLCASSLGSQETQYFGPGTRLLVL.